The 30 T cell receptor beta chains listed next were all sequenced from one sample in a study of CD8 T cells in ankylosing spondylitis. TCRdb passed the 5' RACE reads through MiXCR, listing each CDR3 protein once. This table has about 250,000 distinct CDR3 sequences, 15% to 20% appearing once. The material sequenced was blood, either unsorted or a sorted T cell fraction (not recorded which). Receptors were obtained from a male donor with ankylosing spondylitis or in good health (not recorded which).

The V call is TRBV6-2 or TRBV6-3, the J call TRBJ2-2; D ambiguous. V lost 10 bases to trimming and J lost 2 bases, with 11 bases between them. The CDR3 runs to 13 residues. CDR1 MNHEY and CDR2 SVGEGT come from the germline V gene. Here the CDR3 DNA reads TGTGCCACCGCGCAGGTTAACACCGGGGAGCTGTTTTTT. Translated, it gives CATAQVNTGELFF.

This clonotype was picked up a small number of times. The chain employs TRBV27 and TRBJ1-1, with a weak D call TRBD1 (5 bases). V was trimmed by 0 bases and J by 6 bases, leaving 8 bases between them. Germline V CDR1 and CDR2: MNHEY, SMNVEV (reference sequence). The CDR3 loop spans 13 amino acids. The CDR3 sequence: CASSLSGVSEAFF. CDR3 nucleotides: TGTGCCAGCAGTTTATCGGGGGTCTCTGAAGCTTTCTTT.

This clonotype was counted a few times. The V gene is TRBV15, the J gene TRBJ2-5, with 8 bases aligning to TRBD2. Germline assignment: CDR1 LNHNV and CDR2 YYDKDF (reference sequence). The CDR3 sequence is 15 residues long. Trimming took 0 bases from V and 5 from J; bases not matched to a gene: 5. The CDR3 DNA follows: TGTGCCACCAGCAGAGATCTTTCGGGGGGGGAGACCCAGTACTTC. Its translation is CATSRDLSGGETQYF.

V and J are TRBV5-6 and TRBJ2-2; no clear D. This CDR3 spans 12 amino acids. V lost 4 bases to trimming and J lost 7 bases, with 8 bases between them. Germline V gives CDR1 SGHDT, CDR2 YYEEEE. CDR3 nucleotide sequence: TGTGCCAGCAGCAAGACCAGCGGGGAGCTGTTTTTT. Translation: CASSKTSGELFF. Supplemented by reference TRBV5-6 and TRBJ2-2, the full variable domain reads DAGVTQSPTHLIKTRGQQVTLRCSPKSGHDTVSWYQQALGQGPQFIFQYYEEEERQRGNFPDRFSGHQFPNYSSELNVNALLLGDSALYLCASSKTSGELFFGEGSRLTVL.

This clonotype was recorded a few times. The J gene is TRBJ2-1, the V gene TRBV9; TRBD2 is a possible D gene (5 bases). Trimming cost V 0 bases and J 9 bases, with 19 bases left between them. Per the germline V gene, CDR1 is SGDLS and CDR2 is YYNGEE. The CDR3 spans 16 residues. The CDR3 loop reads CASSVAHLGSRGEQFF. The CDR3 DNA reads as TGTGCCAGCAGCGTAGCGCATTTAGGCTCTCGGGGTGAGCAGTTCTTC. The variable domain in full, completed from reference TRBV9 and TRBJ2-1, reads DSGVTQTPKHLITATGQRVTLRCSPRSGDLSVYWYQQSLDQGLQFLIQYYNGEERAKGNILERFSAQQFPDLHSELNLSSLELGDSALYFCASSVAHLGSRGEQFFGPGTRLTVL.

This clonotype was seen more than once but under ten times. The CDR3 DNA follows: TGTGCCAGCAGCTCCCTGGACAGGAGCACAGATACGCAGTATTTT. It codes for CASSSLDRSTDTQYF. The chain recombines TRBV11-2 with TRBJ2-3, with TRBD1 identical over 7 bases. The CDR3 has 15 residues. V dropped 4 bases and J dropped 0; count of bases not matched to a gene: 4. Germline CDR1 reads SGHAT; CDR2 reads FQNNGV.

This chain links TRBV7-9 with TRBJ2-5; D gene uncertain. V was trimmed by 6 bases and J by 5 bases, leaving 13 bases between them. The CDR3 contains 13 residues. The germline CDR1 and CDR2 sequences are SEHNR and FQNEAQ (reference sequence). CDR3 in DNA: TGTGCCAGCAGTTGGGTGCCCGTGGAGACCCAGTACTTC. This gives the protein CASSWVPVETQYF.

This clonotype was observed at least ten times. The chain recombines TRBV7-8 with TRBJ2-3; maybe TRBD2 (8 bases). V lost 1 base to trimming and J lost 5 bases, with 16 bases between them. CDR3 length: 16 residues. Germline lookup yields CDR1 SGHVS and CDR2 FQNEAQ. The CDR3 DNA sequence: TGTGCCAGCAGCTTAGACGTCGGGAGGGGGCTAGATACGCAGTATTTT. Its translation is CASSLDVGRGLDTQYF.

This sequence joins TRBV7-9 and TRBJ2-5; 8 nucleotides align to TRBD2. The germline gives CDR1 SEHNR, CDR2 FQNEAQ (reference sequence). This CDR3 is built from 15 residues. The J segment lost 5 bases and the V segment lost 3 bases, leaving 8 bases of the junction unmatched. The CDR3 coding sequence is TGTGCCAGCAGCTTCACGAGCGGGAGTTTTGAGACCCAGTACTTC. It translates to CASSFTSGSFETQYF.

In this sample, this clonotype turned up once. The chain employs TRBV27 and TRBJ1-2; tentatively, D is TRBD1 (5 bases). The CDR3 is 13 residues long. Trimming pared 4 bases from V and 3 bases from J, leaving 9 bases between. The V gene's germline CDR1 is MNHEY and CDR2 SMNVEV (reference sequence). CDR3: CASSSLQDYGYTF. In DNA, the CDR3 is TGTGCCAGCAGTTCATTACAGGACTATGGCTACACCTTC.

This sequence joins TRBV7-9 and TRBJ2-7; 11 nucleotides match TRBD2. This CDR3 region has 16 residues. Germline assignment: CDR1 SEHNR and CDR2 FQNEAQ (reference sequence). The trim removed 5 bases at V and 2 bases at J, leaving 8 bases unmatched. The CDR3 loop reads CASSPGTSGGTYEQYF. The CDR3 DNA sequence: TGTGCCAGCAGCCCCGGGACTAGCGGAGGAACCTACGAGCAGTACTTC. The full variable domain, its missing parts supplied by reference TRBV7-9 and TRBJ2-7, is DTGVSQNPRHKITKRGQNVTFRCDPISEHNRLYWYRQTLGQGPEFLTYFQNEAQLEKSRLLSDRFSAERPKGSFSTLEIQRTEQGDSAMYLCASSPGTSGGTYEQYFGPGTRLTVT.

The chain couples TRBV2 to TRBJ2-1; 9 bases agree with TRBD2. V gave up 4 bases and J gave up 2 bases; unmatched junction bases: 6. Germline V lookup: CDR1 SNHLY, CDR2 FYNNEI. CDR3 length equals 16 residues. In DNA form, the CDR3 reads TGTGCCAGCAGTGGCGCTAGCGGGACTACCTACAATGAGCAGTTCTTC. It translates to CASSGASGTTYNEQFF.

As to this clonotype: Germline is not matched at one junction end, which may reflect a read error. The chain couples TRBV4-1 to TRBJ2-1; 8 bases match TRBD1. CDR3 length: 16 residues. The germline V gene has CDR1 MGHRA and CDR2 YSYEKL. CDR3 sequence (DNA): TGCGCCAGCAGCCAGAGGGACAGGAACACATACAATGAGCAGCTCTTC. Translating gives CASSQRDRNTYNEQLF.

In this sample, this clonotype turned up a few times. The V and J genes are TRBV12-3 or TRBV12-4 and TRBJ2-3; D is perhaps TRBD1 or TRBD2 (5 bases each). V lost 8 bases, J lost 5 bases, and 14 bases lay in between. The CDR3 totals 13 residues. CDR3 sequence: CASLGPARDTQYF. The DNA of the CDR3 is TGTGCCAGCTTGGGACCGGCAAGAGATACGCAGTATTTT.

The chain couples TRBV6-2 or TRBV6-3 to TRBJ2-7, with D uncertain. The V and J ends lost 6 bases and 1 base respectively, with 7 bases between them. From germline, CDR1 is MNHEY and CDR2 SVGEGT. The CDR3 spans 12 residues. The CDR3 protein is CASSHGSYEQYF. CDR3 sequence (DNA): TGTGCCAGCAGCCACGGGTCCTACGAGCAGTACTTC.

This clonotype has a handful of counts. The genes are TRBV12-5 and TRBJ2-7, with TRBD1 as a possible D gene (6 bases). The V end was cut by 0 bases, the J end by 7 bases, with 16 bases between. The CDR3 runs to 15 residues. Germline V CDR1 and CDR2: LGHNT, FRNRAP. The CDR3 reads CASGLVQGRPREQYF. The CDR3 DNA reads TGTGCTAGTGGTTTGGTACAGGGTAGACCTCGGGAGCAGTACTTC. Full variable domain (remainder filled in from reference TRBV12-5 and TRBJ2-7): DARVTQTPRHKVTEMGQEVTMRCQPILGHNTVFWYRQTMMQGLELLAYFRNRAPLDDSGMPKDRFSAEMPDATLATLKIQPSEPRDSAVYFCASGLVQGRPREQYFGPGTRLTVT.

In its sample, this clonotype was seen once. CDR3 amino acids: CASSLETGATNYGYTF. Here the CDR3 DNA reads TGTGCCAGCAGCTTGGAGACAGGGGCTACGAACTATGGCTACACCTTC. V is TRBV5-5 and J is TRBJ1-2; 8 bases match TRBD1. There are 16 residues in the CDR3. After removal of 0 bases from V and 2 bases from J, the junction contained 6 bases not matched to a gene. Germline V gene lookup returns CDR1 SGHKS and CDR2 YYEKEE (reference sequence).

This clonotype was seen a few times. The rearrangement uses TRBV28 and TRBJ2-7; D assignment may be TRBD1 or TRBD2 (5 bases each). V was shortened by 5 bases and J by 0 bases, with 17 bases between the two germline ends. Germline values: CDR1 MDHEN, CDR2 SYDVKM. The length of the CDR3 is 16 residues. CDR3 DNA sequence: TGTGCCAGCAGTGCTAGGTACGGGACGGACTCCTACGAGCAGTACTTC. This gives the protein CASSARYGTDSYEQYF.

There are a few counts of this clonotype. The rearrangement links TRBV7-9 to TRBJ2-1, with 10 bases fitting TRBD2. V was clipped by 5 bases and J by 7 bases; unmatched bases: 11. The CDR3 runs to 16 residues. Germline V CDR1 and CDR2: SEHNR, FQNEAQ (reference sequence). The CDR3 region has the DNA TGTGCCAGCAGCCCTACCCCCGGGACTAGCGAAAATGAGCAGTTCTTC. Protein sequence: CASSPTPGTSENEQFF. Complete variable domain (other parts from reference TRBV7-9 and TRBJ2-1): DTGVSQNPRHKITKRGQNVTFRCDPISEHNRLYWYRQTLGQGPEFLTYFQNEAQLEKSRLLSDRFSAERPKGSFSTLEIQRTEQGDSAMYLCASSPTPGTSENEQFFGPGTRLTVL.

The chain uses TRBV12-3 or TRBV12-4 and TRBJ2-3; D is undetermined. This CDR3 is built from 13 residues. V lost 5 bases to trimming and J lost 1 base, with 7 bases between them. CDR3 loop: CASSTSGTDTQYF. In DNA form, the CDR3 reads TGTGCCAGCAGTACTTCAGGCACAGATACGCAGTATTTT.

This clonotype was observed many times. This sequence joins TRBV29-1 and TRBJ2-1; 10 bases match TRBD2. There are 16 residues in the CDR3. Germline V gene sequence: CDR1 SQVTM, CDR2 ANQGSEA. J lost 1 base, V lost 4 bases, and 7 bases had no gene match. CDR3 sequence reads: CSVGGWTSGSYNEQFF. As DNA, the CDR3 is TGCAGCGTTGGAGGGTGGACTAGCGGTTCCTACAATGAGCAGTTCTTC.

The rearrangement links TRBV5-6 to TRBJ2-7; D is perhaps TRBD1 or TRBD2 (5 bases each). This CDR3 is built from 16 residues. Trimming removed 4 bases at V and 3 bases at J, with 20 bases between. CDR1 SGHDT and CDR2 YYEEEE come from the germline V gene. This CDR3 reads CASSILRDQRHYEQYF. CDR3 nucleotides: TGTGCCAGCAGCATACTCCGGGACCAGCGGCACTACGAGCAGTACTTC.

The chain couples TRBV3-1 to TRBJ2-1; 11 bases align to TRBD2. J gave up 4 bases and V 0 bases, and 5 bases lay outside the gene matches. The CDR3 runs to 17 residues. CDR1 and CDR2 from the germline V gene are LGHDT and YNNKEL (reference sequence). The CDR3 is CASSQDVGTSGYNEQFF. In DNA, the CDR3 is TGTGCCAGCAGCCAAGATGTGGGGACTAGCGGTTACAATGAGCAGTTCTTC.

CDR3 loop: CSAVGEGHEQYF. CDR3 bases: TGCAGTGCGGTGGGGGAGGGCCACGAGCAGTACTTC. This chain uses TRBV20-1 with TRBJ2-7; 7 nucleotides align to TRBD2. Germline V CDR1 and CDR2: DFQATT, SNEGSKA (reference sequence). Trimming at V came to 6 bases and at J to 5 bases, leaving 7 bases not matched to a gene. This CDR3 spans 12 amino acids.

CDR3: CASSQGWTGLQETQYF. CDR3 DNA sequence: TGCGCCAGCAGCCAAGGTTGGACAGGCCTGCAAGAGACCCAGTACTTC. The V call is TRBV4-1, the J call TRBJ2-5; TRBD1 matches at 7 bases. V dropped 1 base and J dropped 2; count of bases not matched to a gene: 7. CDR1 MGHRA and CDR2 YSYEKL come from the germline V gene. The CDR3 is made up of 16 amino acids.

This clonotype was observed a handful of times. The chain joins TRBV5-1 to TRBJ2-1; D is unclear. Trimming removed 0 bases from V and 7 bases from J, with 5 bases in between. The germline CDR1 and CDR2 sequences are SGHRS and YFSETQ. The CDR3 has 12 residues. CDR3 sequence (DNA): TGCGCCAGCAGCTTGGAAGTAAATGAGCAGTTCTTC. Its translation is CASSLEVNEQFF.

The V call is TRBV29-1, the J call TRBJ2-5; no clear D gene. Germline values: CDR1 SQVTM, CDR2 ANQGSEA. V lost 1 base and J 5 bases, leaving 11 bases between the germline ends. The CDR3 totals 13 residues. CDR3 bases: TGCAGCGTTGAAGGGATAGGAGCGGAGACCCAGTACTTC. This translates into CSVEGIGAETQYF.

The chain's CDR3 is CASSRNWGGVYEQYF. The CDR3 DNA reads TGTGCCAGCAGCCGAAATTGGGGTGGGGTCTACGAGCAGTACTTC. The chain couples TRBV12-3 or TRBV12-4 to TRBJ2-7; D gene unclear. There are 15 residues in the CDR3. The ends were cut back, 6 bases at V and 3 bases at J, with 18 bases in the middle.

This clonotype was seen at least ten times. The gene calls are TRBV12-3 or TRBV12-4 and TRBJ1-5, with 7 positions matching TRBD1. The V and J ends lost 5 bases and 6 bases, in that order; junction bases with no gene match: 7. This CDR3 contains 14 residues. This CDR3 is CASSPDRVIQPQHF. In DNA, the CDR3 is TGTGCCAGCAGTCCCGACAGGGTCATTCAGCCCCAGCATTTT.

This clonotype has only a few counts. This chain uses TRBV12-3 or TRBV12-4 with TRBJ2-7; D gene ambiguous. This CDR3 has 12 residues. V was shortened by 3 bases and J by 6 bases, with 9 bases between the two germline ends. The CDR3 nucleotides are TGTGCCAGCAGTTTTATCCTAATCGAGCAGTACTTC. Amino acids: CASSFILIEQYF.